This section outlines one TCR beta chain sequence together with its context. This clonotype showed up many times. It has no known antigen specificity. Base qualities are missing; no much larger clone stands one base away. The lymph node samples were taken from the axillary draining lymph nodes of breast cancer patients. The sample belongs to a study of breast tumors, draining lymph nodes, adjacent tissues (dated by TCRdb to 2016 to 2018). About the study as a whole: The study compared TCR beta repertoires across tumor, adjacent nontumor tissue and axillary lymph nodes from breast cancer patients. The study was designed to assess the relationships and possible T-cell exchange between tumor, surrounding tissue and draining lymph node repertoires in human breast cancer.

Findings and caveats that apply to the study as a whole: T-cell repertoire diversity in tumors was found to be lower than in lymph nodes but higher than in nontumor tissue, and preferential V and J gene usage was observed. A scenario in which most tumor T cells derive from the lymph node and then expand within tumor tissue was judged to be consistent with the data. The conclusion that tumor T cells originate in lymph nodes was presented as consistent with a hypothesis rather than as directly demonstrated. The similarity between tumor and nontumor tissue repertoires was significantly greater in luminal-like breast cancer than in basal-like breast cancer.

Data came from an Illumina HiSeq 2000. TCR beta chain libraries were generated by multiplex PCR amplification. High-throughput sequencing was used to analyze the amplified TCR beta chain products. Using fastp trimming at Q25 and MiXCR clonotype assembly, TCRdb reanalyzed the public sequencing data and kept in-frame beta chains. Each CDR3 protein gets just one entry, which takes the most common genes and DNA from the rows behind it. The sample yields about 170,000 distinct CDR3 sequences; 30% to 35% were counted once. The ten largest clones add up to over 3.5% of the sample. CDR1 and CDR2, per the germline V gene, are LGHNA and YNFKEQ. The CDR3, cysteine through phenylalanine, is 17 amino acids long. The read is trimmed to its CDR3 DNA, 51 bases read in frame from base 1. The germline V end is reduced by 0 bases and the J end by 2 bases; junction bases left unmatched: 5.

This sequence uses TRBV4-2 and TRBJ2-1, with 9 middle bases fitting TRBD2. Material for sequencing was axillary lymph node tissue. The receptor's source is a female donor with breast cancer. Some clones in this sample may be carry-over from other donors' samples. The nucleotides read TGTGCCAGCAGCCAAGATGTGGCGGGAGGGCCCTACAATGAGCAGTTCTTC. This codes for CASSQDVAGGPYNEQFF.